This is a list of T cell receptor beta chains from one sample in a study of CD8 T cells in ankylosing spondylitis. Using its own MiXCR run on the 5' RACE reads, TCRdb lists one record per CDR3 protein. The table shows 220,000 or so distinct CDR3 sequences, with 18% occurring only once. The sequenced material came from blood, either unsorted or a sorted T cell fraction (not recorded which). The receptors shown here come from a male donor with ankylosing spondylitis. Both conserved end residues are part of each CDR3. D genes are given only for firm matches. Only some rows state a clone size, as once, few, many or a class for expanded clones.

D gene	V gene	CDR3 length	J gene	clone size	CDR3 protein	CDR3 DNA
TRBD2	TRBV4-1	18	TRBJ2-4	many	CASSQTTSGTALGNIQYF	TGCGCCAGCAGCCAAACGACTAGCGGGACCGCCTTGGGAAACATTCAGTACTTC
TRBD1	TRBV20-1	15	TRBJ2-7	few	CTGHALIRGIYEQYF	TGCACCGGACATGCTTTAATCAGGGGGATCTACGAGCAGTACTTC
NA	TRBV11-2	13	TRBJ2-7	many	CASSLGTHYEQYF	TGTGCCAGCAGCTTAGGTACTCACTACGAGCAGTACTTC
NA	TRBV4-1	15	TRBJ2-2	few	CASSQIGHNTGELFF	TGCGCCAGCAGCCAAATTGGACACAACACCGGGGAGCTGTTTTTT
NA	TRBV21-1	14	TRBJ2-1	few	CARFSNGVYNEQFF	TGTGCCAGGTTCTCTAACGGTGTCTACAATGAGCAGTTCTTC
TRBD2	TRBV4-3	16	TRBJ2-3	once	CASSQGLSGVLDTQYF	TGCGCCAGCAGCCAAGGTTTGAGCGGGGTCTTAGATACGCAGTATTTT
NA	TRBV12-3/TRBV12-4	14	TRBJ2-3	NA	CATGDRTATDTQYF	TGTGCCACCGGAGACCGGACAGCCACAGATACGCAGTATTTT
NA	TRBV25-1	15	TRBJ1-1	few	CASSESGGMNTEAFF	TGTGCCAGCAGTGAATCCGGCGGCATGAACACTGAAGCTTTCTTT
TRBD1	TRBV27	16	TRBJ1-1	NA	CASSLSEGDRNTEAFF	TGTGCCAGCAGTTTATCGGAGGGGGACAGAAACACTGAAGCTTTCTTT
NA	TRBV5-1	14	TRBJ1-5	NA	CASSLEGPAQPQHF	TGCGCCAGCAGCTTGGAAGGCCCAGCACAGCCCCAGCATTTT
NA	TRBV5-1	13	TRBJ2-1	few	CASSTVSYNEQFF	TGCGCCAGCAGCACAGTATCCTACAATGAGCAGTTCTTC
TRBD1	TRBV7-9	15	TRBJ2-7	NA	CASIDAQTGVHEQYF	TGTGCCAGCATCGACGCCCAGACAGGGGTGCACGAGCAGTACTTC
NA	TRBV5-1	14	TRBJ1-4	few	CASSPGEGVEKLFF	TGCGCCAGCAGCCCAGGGGAAGGTGTTGAAAAACTGTTTTTT
NA	TRBV7-3	16	TRBJ2-1	few	CASSLTGEGVNNEQFF	TGTGCCAGCAGCTTGACGGGGGAGGGGGTAAACAATGAGCAGTTCTTC
NA	TRBV27	13	TRBJ1-6	few	CASSLQVDSPLHF	TGTGCCAGCAGTTTGCAGGTTGATTCACCCCTCCACTTT
TRBD2	TRBV4-1	18	TRBJ2-3	once	CASSQEELAREGVDTQYF	TGCGCCAGCAGCCAAGAAGAATTGGCGCGGGAGGGGGTAGATACGCAGTATTTT
NA	TRBV4-3	14	TRBJ2-5	NA	CASSPSKGGETQYF	TGCGCCAGCAGCCCTTCCAAGGGGGGGGAGACCCAGTACTTC
NA	TRBV27	14	TRBJ1-1	few	CASRILGGNTEAFF	TGTGCCAGCAGGATATTGGGTGGGAACACTGAAGCTTTCTTT
TRBD1	TRBV12-3/TRBV12-4	15	TRBJ1-2	NA	CASSPTGQYFYGYTF	TGTGCCAGCAGCCCCACGGGACAGTATTTCTATGGCTACACCTTC
NA	TRBV30	15	TRBJ1-1	NA	CAWSKTPDGNTEAFF	TGTGCCTGGAGCAAAACCCCGGACGGAAACACTGAAGCTTTCTTT
TRBD2	TRBV7-2	14	TRBJ2-3	few	CASSYGLAGDTQYF	TGTGCCAGCAGCTACGGACTAGCGGGAGATACGCAGTATTTT
NA	TRBV7-9	14	TRBJ1-1	once	CASSRTLGYTEAFF	TGTGCCAGCAGCAGGACATTAGGGTACACTGAAGCTTTCTTT
NA	TRBV29-1	12	TRBJ1-1	few	CSVESGGTKAFF	TGCAGCGTTGAATCGGGGGGGACAAAAGCTTTCTTT
NA	TRBV10-3	16	TRBJ2-1	few	CAIRPGGGQKGNEQFF	TGTGCCATCAGACCCGGCGGGGGACAAAAGGGAAATGAGCAGTTCTTC
TRBD1	TRBV25-1	16	TRBJ2-3	few	CASSDYGQGATDTQYF	TGTGCCAGCAGTGATTACGGACAGGGGGCCACAGATACGCAGTATTTT
NA	TRBV6-1	16	TRBJ2-3	NA	CASSEGPGGLTDTQYF	TGTGCCAGCAGTGAGGGACCTGGAGGTTTGACAGATACGCAGTATTTT
TRBD2	TRBV3-1	16	TRBJ2-1	NA	CASSQTQGGLPNEQFF	TGTGCCAGCAGCCAAACCCAGGGAGGGCTACCCAATGAGCAGTTCTTC
NA	TRBV4-2	14	TRBJ2-7	NA	CASSQVHKGYEQYF	TGTGCCAGCAGCCAAGTTCACAAGGGGTACGAGCAGTACTTC
TRBD2	TRBV27	14	TRBJ2-7	few	CASSRFSGNYEQYF	TGTGCCAGCAGTAGATTTAGCGGGAACTACGAGCAGTACTTC
TRBD1	TRBV5-1	14	TRBJ2-7	few	CASSPQTGQGILDF	TGCGCCAGCAGCCCCCAAACCGGACAGGGGATTTTGGACTTC
NA	TRBV24-1	14	TRBJ2-1	few	CATSESATYNEQFF	TGTGCCACCAGTGAATCAGCGACCTACAATGAGCAGTTCTTC
TRBD2	TRBV20-1	18	TRBJ2-5	few	CSAMIAASGRVGLETQYF	TGCAGTGCGATGATCGCGGCTAGCGGGAGGGTGGGACTCGAGACCCAGTACTTC
NA	TRBV12-5	13	TRBJ2-5	few	CASGWGHLETQYF	TGTGCTAGTGGGTGGGGGCATCTTGAGACCCAGTACTTC
NA	TRBV29-1	13	TRBJ2-7	many	CSVLLVSSYEQYF	TGCAGCGTTCTTCTAGTTAGCAGCTACGAGCAGTACTTC
NA	TRBV19	13	TRBJ1-1	few	CASSAFTGTEAFF	TGTGCCAGTAGTGCGTTTACAGGAACGGAAGCTTTCTTT